The entry that follows covers one T cell receptor (beta chain) sequence. The sample comes from a study of T cell repertoires in cytomegalovirus infection. Background on the study: TCR beta signatures that were public indicated CMV infection and matching HLA type.

A single record per CDR3 protein comes from TCRdb applying MiXCR to the reads. The sample has under 300,000 distinct CDR3 sequences; approximately 15% are singletons. The sequence was obtained from a human donor in good health (CMV status not recorded). Some clones in this sample may be carry-over from other donors' samples. Sample: CD8+ T cells from PBMCs.

The CDR3, as DNA: TGCGCCAGCAGCTTGCGGCCTGGGGGCTTGAGAAGCTCTGGAAACACCATATATTTT. It translates to CASSLRPGGLRSSGNTIYF. V gene TRBV5-1 combines with J gene TRBJ1-3, with D tentatively TRBD1 (6 bases). CDR1 and CDR2 from the germline V gene are SGHRS and YFSETQ. CDR3 size: 19 residues. Trimming cost V 1 base and J 0 bases, with 20 bases left between them.